This T cell receptor (beta chain) was recorded in a study of shared clonotypes between healthy human individuals. Regarding the study as a whole: Clonotypes shared by all four sorted-subset donors had higher generation probabilities than non-shared clonotypes. When naive CD4 clonotypes were compared across several donors, around 5% were shared.

CDR3 length: 17 amino acids. The V end was cut by 2 bases, the J end by 5 bases, with 19 bases between. Germline CDR1 and CDR2: MDHEN and SYDVKM. In the authors' methods: Because ImmunoSEQ provided only junction sequences with no quality scores, the filtering differed. Sequenced by immunoSEQ multiplex PCR; TCRdb stores in-frame clones only, minus some. The D gene and trimming were derived from the DNA, and the V and J assignments and clone size from that table. The sample lists fewer than 850,000 clones; around 96% were seen once. Concerning this clone: Its antigen is unknown.

Naive-designated CD8 cells lacked CD45RO, were positively enriched for CCR7, and omitted terminally differentiated effector memory CD45RA+ cells. Sequenced input: naive CD8+ T cells sorted from blood. The receptor was derived from a man between 25 and 39 years old in good health. The chain has TRBV28 and TRBJ2-1; D may match TRBD1 or TRBD2 (5 bases each). The DNA of the CDR3 is TGTGCCAGCAGTTTACCGCCTACCGGGACGATCGACAATGAGCAGTTCTTC. Translation gives CASSLPPTGTIDNEQFF.